These T cell receptor beta chains were read from a single sample in a study of molecular identifiers for immune sequencing clone quantification. From the PCR reads, TCRdb called clonotypes with MiXCR, one entry per CDR3 protein. This table has approximately 20,000 distinct CDR3 sequences, 20% to 25% appearing once. Sequencing was performed on naive CD8+ T cells from blood, with Jurkat cell RNA spiked in. The receptors stem from a human donor in good health. Some libraries in this study had Jurkat cell RNA spiked in. The CDR3 runs from the conserved cysteine through the conserved F or W.

V	J	CDR3
TRBV15	TRBJ2-3	CATSRDHYTAEEATSADTQYF
TRBV2	TRBJ2-7	CASSGTPYEQYF
TRBV7-9	TRBJ2-7	CASHRGRDEQYF
TRBV28	TRBJ2-5	CASSYDRVGETQYF
TRBV6-5	TRBJ2-7	CASSYGQGRSYEQYF
TRBV28	TRBJ2-5	CASSSDTRQETQYF
TRBV12-3/TRBV12-4	TRBJ2-3	CASSFAGVADTQYF
TRBV19	TRBJ1-1	CASSWAVNTEAFF
TRBV9	TRBJ2-5	CASSAGTSDQETQYF
TRBV9	TRBJ2-7	CASSPTGIGEQYF
TRBV7-9	TRBJ2-7	CASSSRQGFWDEQYF
TRBV29-1	TRBJ2-1	CSVGGSNNEQFF
TRBV19	TRBJ1-1	CASSIDVGLGRQTEAFF
TRBV11-2	TRBJ2-7	CASTGLGEGRYEQYF
TRBV7-9	TRBJ2-1	CASSLGGRTYNEQFF
TRBV5-1	TRBJ2-5	CAGTGLLETQYF
TRBV9	TRBJ2-7	CASSVGSGSIDEQYF
TRBV19	TRBJ2-2	CASSIPGGIGELFF
TRBV5-8	TRBJ2-3	CASSLVLAGDTQYF
TRBV27	TRBJ2-7	CASSPNAGNYEQYF
TRBV9	TRBJ2-1	CASSSGTSSYNEQFF
TRBV7-6	TRBJ1-1	CASSIGQLTEAFF
TRBV27	TRBJ2-4	CASSQDGFAKNIQYF
TRBV28	TRBJ2-2	CASNGNTGEQFF
TRBV2	TRBJ2-3	CASGRRADTQYF
TRBV6-1	TRBJ2-7	CASSEVSYEQYF
TRBV6-6	TRBJ2-5	CASSYASGRVETQYF
TRBV5-6	TRBJ2-1	CASSTGLAGSEQFF
TRBV13	TRBJ2-1	CASDRRDRQFF
TRBV2	TRBJ2-7	CASNSHLTSGRTVYEQYF
TRBV4-1	TRBJ1-1	CASSQTEGLRAFF
TRBV6-2/TRBV6-3	TRBJ2-1	CASSFPRYNEQFF
TRBV29-1	TRBJ2-1	CSVSDRGSYYNEQFF
TRBV6-5	TRBJ2-5	CASSHLLGGETQYF
TRBV10-3	TRBJ2-1	CAISEPGTGRYNEQFF
TRBV6-5	TRBJ2-1	CASSIALAPYNEQFF
TRBV21-1	TRBJ2-5	CASSKDNRQSLQETQYF
TRBV7-9	TRBJ2-1	CASNDLGGAGSSYNEQFF
TRBV6-6	TRBJ2-7	CASTLAGVSYEQYF
TRBV5-1	TRBJ2-4	CASSLALAVVAKNIQYF
TRBV20-1	TRBJ2-7	CSASPTSGNYEQYF
TRBV29-1	TRBJ2-1	CSAGEVRYSYNEQFF
TRBV20-1	TRBJ2-3	CSARGRDATDTQYF
TRBV6-2/TRBV6-3	TRBJ2-7	CASSYTGLPYEQYF
TRBV11-2	TRBJ2-1	CASSFVHSIYNEQFF
TRBV7-6	TRBJ2-1	CASSSKWAGRDPHNEQFF
TRBV7-2	TRBJ2-3	CASSQRAGGSTDTQYF